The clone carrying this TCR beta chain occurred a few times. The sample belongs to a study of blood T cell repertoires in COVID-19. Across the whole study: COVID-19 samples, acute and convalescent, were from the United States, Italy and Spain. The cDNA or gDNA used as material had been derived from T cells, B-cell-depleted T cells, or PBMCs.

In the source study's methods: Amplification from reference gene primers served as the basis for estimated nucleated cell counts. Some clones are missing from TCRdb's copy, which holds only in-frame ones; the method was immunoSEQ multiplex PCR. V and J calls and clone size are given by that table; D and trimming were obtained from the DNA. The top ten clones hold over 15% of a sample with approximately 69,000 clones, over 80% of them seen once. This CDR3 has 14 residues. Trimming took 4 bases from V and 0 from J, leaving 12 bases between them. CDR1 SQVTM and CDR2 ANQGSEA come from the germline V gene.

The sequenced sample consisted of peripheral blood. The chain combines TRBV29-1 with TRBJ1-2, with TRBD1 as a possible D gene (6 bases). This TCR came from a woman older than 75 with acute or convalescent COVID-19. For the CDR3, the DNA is TGCAGCGTTGGCACAGGGCAGTCTAACTATGGCTACACCTTC. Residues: CSVGTGQSNYGYTF.